Listed below are T cell receptor beta chains from one sample, sequenced in a study of cytomegalovirus exposure and HLA in healthy donors. Sequencing was performed with immunoSEQ multiplex PCR; in TCRdb, only in-frame clones are kept and a portion is missing. The profile covers about 240,000 clones, with around 86% appearing a single time and 1% to 1.5% taken by the ten largest. Sequencing was done on a sample of PBMCs. The source of these receptors is a woman in her 30s in good health and CMV-seropositive. The CDR3 runs from the conserved cysteine through the conserved F or W. The D gene is left open where the match is weak. Not all rows give a size; the values are once, few, many and, for expanded clones, a class.

size | J | V | D | CDR3 | DNA
. | TRBJ1-1 | TRBV30 | TRBD1 | CAWSVGTANTEAFF | TGTGCCTGGAGTGTAGGGACAGCGAACACTGAAGCTTTCTTT
. | TRBJ2-5 | TRBV27 | . | CASSSPLLTGQETQYF | TGTGCCAGCAGTTCCCCCCTCTTAACAGGGCAAGAGACCCAGTACTTC
. | TRBJ2-1 | TRBV7-8 | TRBD2 | CASSSAAGLAGSYNEQFF | TGTGCCAGCAGCTCCGCCGCTGGGCTAGCGGGATCCTACAATGAGCAGTTCTTC
. | TRBJ1-6 | TRBV2 | . | CASSVGRGNSPLHF | TGTGCCAGCAGTGTAGGCAGGGGCAATTCACCCCTCCACTTT
. | TRBJ2-5 | TRBV11-3 | TRBD1 | CASSSARGQTETQYF | TGTGCCAGCAGCTCGGCCAGGGGACAGACGGAGACCCAGTACTTC
. | TRBJ1-4 | TRBV14 | TRBD1 | CASSLWTGGDEKLFF | TGTGCCAGCAGCCTCTGGACAGGGGGCGATGAAAAACTGTTTTTT
once | TRBJ2-7 | TRBV28 | . | CASSLWGGSSYEQYF | TGTGCCAGCAGTTTATGGGGGGGTAGCTCCTACGAGCAGTACTTC
. | TRBJ1-1 | TRBV6-6 | TRBD1 | CASSFRGPEAFF | TGTGCCAGCAGTTTCAGGGGGCCTGAAGCTTTCTTT
. | TRBJ2-7 | TRBV28 | . | CASSLSGQREQYF | TGTGCCAGCAGTTTATCAGGGCAAAGAGAGCAGTACTTC
. | TRBJ2-3 | TRBV10-1 | TRBD1 | CASSYAQGDTYRTDTQYF | TGCGCCAGCAGTTACGCTCAGGGGGACACTTATCGGACAGATACGCAGTATTTT
. | TRBJ2-3 | TRBV5-5 | TRBD2 | CASSPRTSGWDVWSQYF | TGTGCCAGCAGCCCGAGGACTAGCGGGTGGGATGTTTGGTCGCAGTATTTT
. | TRBJ2-3 | TRBV18 | TRBD2 | CASSPLREGYGDTQYF | TGTGCCAGCTCACCACTCCGGGAGGGCTATGGAGATACGCAGTATTTT
. | TRBJ1-4 | TRBV2 | . | CASSIQGGNEKLFF | TGTGCCAGCAGTATACAGGGAGGGAATGAAAAACTGTTTTTT
. | TRBJ2-2 | TRBV28 | TRBD1 | CASVTGSRTGELFF | TGTGCCAGCGTGACAGGGTCCAGAACCGGGGAGCTGTTTTTT
. | TRBJ1-1 | TRBV5-1 | TRBD1 | CASSTTGGGTNTEAFF | TGCGCCAGCAGCACGACAGGGGGCGGGACGAACACTGAAGCTTTCTTT
few | TRBJ2-1 | TRBV7-7 | TRBD2 | CASSLGLAHEQFF | TGTGCCAGCAGCCTGGGACTAGCGCATGAGCAGTTCTTC